This T cell receptor (beta chain) stems from a study of OX40 agonist ivuxolimab in advanced cancers. On the study more broadly: Patients were treated with ivuxolimab, an agonistic anti-OX40 (CD134) antibody. Study-wide results and limits: Some nonresponders also had low normalized T-cell clonal expansion.

On this clone itself: As yet, its antigen is unknown.

V lost 4 bases and J 4 bases, leaving 7 bases between the germline ends. Germline CDR1 SGDLS, CDR2 YYNGEE. The CDR3 contains 12 residues. Profiled with immunoSEQ multiplex PCR; TCRdb holds only in-frame clones, not every one. The sample holds about 50,000 clones, more than 70% seen once. The chain combines TRBV9 with TRBJ2-3; D uncertain. The sequenced sample was CD4+ or CD8+ T cells sorted from blood, obtained in a trial of the OX40 agonist ivuxolimab. The TCR comes from an adult with an advanced solid tumor such as melanoma, head and neck, liver or kidney cancer. The DNA for the CDR3 is TGTGCCAGCAGCTTAATAGCAGATACGCAGTATTTT. Protein sequence: CASSLIADTQYF.